The following is a T cell receptor beta chain sequence with its context. The antigen remains unidentified. This record comes from a study of cytomegalovirus exposure and HLA in healthy donors. Primers for the PCR totalled 60 Vbeta and 13 Jbeta. Generated by immunoSEQ multiplex PCR, the TCRdb table keeps only in-frame clones and is missing some. This sample has 140,000 to 150,000 clones; roughly 80% occur once, and the top ten carry 4% to 4.5%. CDR3 size: 14 residues. Germline CDR1 reads SGHDN; CDR2 reads FVKESK. The trim removed 4 bases at V and 10 bases at J, leaving 6 bases unmatched. Study conclusions and caveats: An analysis that came later showed most CMV-associated TCR beta chains appearing HLA-restricted. In a later analysis, a missense DCLRE1C variant was linked to TCR beta V- and J-gene trimming. Among the CMV-associated chains, three were confirmed in vitro as specific for CMV antigens. Later work associated approximately 17,000 TCR beta sequences with HLA alleles at 0.05 false discovery rate.

The TCR comes from a woman between 40 and 55 years old in good health and CMV-seropositive. The sample consisted of PBMCs. The chain couples TRBV14 to TRBJ1-6; 8 bases are shared with TRBD1. CDR3 residues: CASSRQGSSSPLHF. The CDR3 DNA follows: TGTGCCAGCAGCCGACAGGGGTCATCGTCACCCCTCCACTTT.